This T cell receptor beta chain derives from a study of T cells in Graves' hyperthyroidism and ophthalmopathy. What was amplified from RNA transcripts were TCR beta CDR3 regions. Carried out on the TCR CDR3, a first-round RT-PCR used the HTBI primer set. TCRdb passed the multiplex PCR reads through MiXCR, listing each CDR3 protein once. The sample includes more than 500,000 distinct CDR3 sequences, about 15% of them seen just once. This CDR3 is 15 amino acids long. Looked up from germline, CDR1 is SSHAT and CDR2 is FNYEAQ (reference sequence). V dropped 1 base and J dropped 5 bases, with 14 bases sitting between them. At least ten counts were recorded for this clonotype.

The source is a woman aged 25 to 39 with Graves' ophthalmopathy. This chain joins TRBV7-7 and TRBJ2-5; D is perhaps TRBD2 (6 bases). The source material was blood. In DNA form, the CDR3 reads TGTGCCAGCAGCTTAGTCGGGGGAGACGTGGAGACCCAGTACTTC. This codes for CASSLVGGDVETQYF.